The 3 T cell receptor beta chains listed next were all sequenced from one sample in a study of blood T cells in healthy people across ages. Alongside a J-beta primer mix, a sample-barcoded 5' primer served in a second PCR lasting roughly 7 to 11 cycles. In TCRdb, the 5' RACE reads were re-called with MiXCR into one record per CDR3 protein. The data show around 620,000 distinct CDR3 sequences, 25% to 30% seen once. Sequenced sample: blood. The receptors derive from a woman aged 70-85 years in good health.

V is TRBV7-2 and J is TRBJ2-5, with TRBD1 matching over 10 bases. Judging by the DNA end, TRBJ2-7 fits better; the J call may be wrong. The CDR3 consists of 15 residues. Looked up from germline, CDR1 is SGHTA and CDR2 is FQGNSA. The CDR3, as DNA: TGTGCCAGCAGCGACAGGGGGCCAACCTCCTACGAGCAGTACTTC. It specifies CASSDRGPTSYEQYF.

CDR3 DNA sequence: TGTGCCAGCAGTGGTGGAGGGAACGCTTTCTTT. This codes for CASSGGGNAFF. V gene TRBV25-1 combines with J gene TRBJ1-1; no reliable D call. Germline CDR1 MGHDK, CDR2 SYGVNS. The CDR3 runs to 11 residues. V lost 4 bases to trimming and J lost 11 bases, with 11 bases between them.

In its sample, this clonotype was seen a few times. The CDR3 nucleotides are TGCGCCAGCAGCCAAACTAGCGGCACGGCCAATGAGCAGTTCTTC. Translation: CASSQTSGTANEQFF. The rearrangement joins TRBV4-3 to TRBJ2-1, with 8 bases that match TRBD2. Germline assignment: CDR1 LGHNA and CDR2 YSLEER. The CDR3 contains 15 residues. V dropped 2 bases and J dropped 6; count of bases not matched to a gene: 6.